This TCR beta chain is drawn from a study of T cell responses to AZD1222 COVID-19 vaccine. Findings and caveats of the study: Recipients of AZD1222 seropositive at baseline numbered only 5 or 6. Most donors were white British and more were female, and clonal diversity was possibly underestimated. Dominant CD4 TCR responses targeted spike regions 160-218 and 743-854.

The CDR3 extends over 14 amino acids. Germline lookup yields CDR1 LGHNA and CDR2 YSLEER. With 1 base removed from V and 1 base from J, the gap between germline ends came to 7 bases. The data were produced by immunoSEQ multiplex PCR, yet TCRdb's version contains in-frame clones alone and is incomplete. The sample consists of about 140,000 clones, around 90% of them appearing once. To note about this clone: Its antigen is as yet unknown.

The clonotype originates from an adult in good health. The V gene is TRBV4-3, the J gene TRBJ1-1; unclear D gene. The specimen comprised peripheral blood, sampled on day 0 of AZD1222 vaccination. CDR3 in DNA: TGCGCCAGCAGCCAAGGGGTCAGGAACACTGAAGCTTTCTTT. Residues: CASSQGVRNTEAFF.